Reported below is one T cell receptor (beta chain). The data were taken from a study of technical replicates of blood from a few donors. Profiled with immunoSEQ multiplex PCR; TCRdb holds only in-frame clones, not every one. This sample has approximately 31,000 clones, with around 90% found just once. The CDR3 covers 17 residues. Germline V gene data show CDR1 as LGHNA and CDR2 as YNFKEQ. Trimming removed 1 base from V and 4 bases from J; junction bases left unmatched: 7. The receptor comes from a human donor in good health. Some clones in this sample may be carry-over from other donors' samples. V usage is TRBV4-2 and J usage is TRBJ2-1, with 10 bases fitting TRBD2. The sample taken for sequencing was PBMCs. The CDR3 bases are TGTGCCAGCAGCCAAGCCGTCGCAGCGGGGGGGTACAATGAGCAGTTCTTC. It encodes CASSQAVAAGGYNEQFF.